The clone carrying this T cell receptor (beta chain) has just one count. Its antigen is still unknown. CDR1 and CDR2 from the germline V gene are SQVTM and ANQGSEA. The CDR3 is 14 amino acids. Unmatched junction bases numbered 11, after V lost 7 bases and J lost 5 bases. This entry is derived from a study of vaccination effects on CD4 cells after COVID-19. Findings of the study overall: The vaccine-induced clones of healthy vaccinees included only 1 of 255 that cross-reacted with common cold coronaviruses. The study enrolled few convalescent patients and sampled no early post-infection timepoints. There was marked clonal contraction among infection- and vaccine-induced clones late after vaccination.

TCRdb keeps only in-frame clones here, not all; method: immunoSEQ multiplex PCR. The sample has 50,000 to 65,000 clones; roughly 79% are singletons. Viral peptide pool expansion of antigen-specific CD4+ T cells preceded sequencing in the ViraFEST assay. The authors isolated CD4+ T cells after roughly 10 days of culture. The authors exchanged half the medium for IL-2 medium on days 3 and 7. Sequences were derived from CD4+ T cells from PBMCs cultured with HCoV-229E spike peptides, sampled before COVID-19 vaccination. The receptor was isolated from a human donor who received a COVID-19 vaccine. The rearrangement joins TRBV29-1 to TRBJ1-1; TRBD1 matches 9 bases. The CDR3 loop is CSAFGTGMGTEAFF. DNA for the CDR3: TGCAGCGCATTCGGGACAGGGATGGGAACTGAAGCTTTCTTT.